These 31 T cell receptor beta chains share one sample of origin, sequenced in a study of beta chain features in type 1 diabetes. What was sequenced were expressed TCRB transcripts, since all of the isolated RNA had been reverse transcribed. The table came from immunoSEQ multiplex PCR; TCRdb's copy has only in-frame clones and leaves some out. Here the sample spans hundreds of thousands of clones, roughly 30% being singletons. Sequencing was performed on naive CD4+ T cells from blood. The receptors originated from a man in his late teens or twenties in good health.

This clone was observed a few times. V usage is TRBV5-1 and J usage is TRBJ2-3; 9 nucleotides agree with TRBD2. V shed 2 bases, J shed 4 bases, and the junction held 5 bases outside the gene matches. Looked up from germline, CDR1 is SGHRS and CDR2 is YFSETQ. The CDR3 spans 15 residues. CDR3 nucleotide sequence: TGCGCCAGCAGCTTTGCGGGAGGGCCAGCAGATACGCAGTATTTT. This gives the protein CASSFAGGPADTQYF.

The rearrangement links TRBV6-1 to TRBJ2-3; D might be TRBD2 (6 bases). Trimming shortened V by 4 bases and J by 5 bases, and 16 bases separated the two germline ends. The germline V gene encodes CDR1 MNHNS and CDR2 SASEGT. CDR3 length: 15 amino acids. CDR3 loop: CASSGRDSKGDTQYF. CDR3 coding DNA: TGTGCCAGCAGTGGCCGGGACTCTAAAGGAGATACGCAGTATTTT.

V and J are TRBV15 and TRBJ2-7; D not resolved. The V end was cut by 3 bases, the J end by 7 bases, with 22 bases between. From germline, CDR1 is LNHNV and CDR2 YYDKDF (reference sequence). This CDR3 has 16 amino acids. The CDR3 is CATSSLETAFSKEQYF. The CDR3 DNA reads as TGTGCCACCAGCAGTCTCGAAACGGCCTTTTCAAAGGAGCAGTACTTC.

Only a few counts were recorded for this clone. The V gene is TRBV6-6, the J gene TRBJ1-4, with D unclear. The length of the CDR3 is 13 residues. V was clipped by 5 bases and J by 7 bases, with 11 bases between them. CDR1 is MNHNY and CDR2 is SVGAGI in the germline V gene (reference sequence). CDR3 loop: CASSLQLGEKLFF. DNA of the CDR3: TGTGCCAGCAGTCTACAGCTGGGTGAAAAACTGTTTTTT.

The J gene is TRBJ2-5, the V gene TRBV10-3; D tentatively fits TRBD1 or TRBD2 (5 bases each). Germline V CDR1 and CDR2: ENHRY, SYGVKD. This CDR3 contains 14 residues. V was pared by 0 bases and J by 4 bases, with 9 bases between. The CDR3 bases are TGTGCCATCAGTGAGTCGAGAGGGACAGAGACCCAGTACTTC. Translation: CAISESRGTETQYF.

CDR3 bases: TGTGCCAGCTCACCACCGAAACAGGGTATGTTGGTAACTGAAGCTTTCTTT. Protein product: CASSPPKQGMLVTEAFF. J is TRBJ1-1 and V is TRBV18; tentative D call: TRBD1 (6 bases). Germline-derived CDR1 and CDR2 are KGHSH and LQKENI. This CDR3 comprises 17 residues. V lost 0 bases and J 5 bases, leaving 19 bases between the germline ends.

V is TRBV29-1 and J is TRBJ1-2; 7 nucleotides match TRBD1. The trim removed 5 bases at V and 0 bases at J, leaving 6 bases unmatched. The CDR3 covers 14 residues. Germline V gives CDR1 SQVTM, CDR2 ANQGSEA. CDR3 sequence reads: CSVTPTGSNYGYTF. In nucleotides, the CDR3 is TGCAGCGTTACTCCGACAGGGTCTAACTATGGCTACACCTTC.

This clone was detected a few times. Other DNA sequences in this sample translate to the same CDR3. The chain has TRBV29-1 and TRBJ1-1; 8 bases match TRBD1. Unmatched junction bases numbered 4, after V lost 6 bases and J lost 1 base. Germline CDR1 reads SQVTM; CDR2 reads ANQGSEA. The CDR3 totals 13 residues. DNA of the CDR3: TGCAGCGTAAGGACAGGGCAGAACACTGAAGCTTTCTTT. Translation: CSVRTGQNTEAFF.

This chain joins TRBV7-6 and TRBJ2-1; tentatively, D is TRBD1 (5 bases). Trimming shortened V by 5 bases and J by 6 bases, and 8 bases separated the two germline ends. The CDR3 has 12 amino acids. Per germline, CDR1 SGHVS and CDR2 FNYEAQ. CDR3 protein: CASSRTGNEQFF. The CDR3 DNA follows: TGTGCCAGCAGCCGTACAGGCAATGAGCAGTTCTTC.

The V gene is TRBV6-6, the J gene TRBJ2-1, with TRBD2 matching 7 bases. The CDR3 loop spans 13 amino acids. After removal of 8 bases from V and 3 bases from J, the junction contained 4 bases not matched to a gene. Germline CDR1 MNHNY, CDR2 SVGAGI (reference sequence). CDR3 sequence (DNA): TGTGCCAGCGGGACTACGGTCTACAATGAGCAGTTCTTC. Its protein is CASGTTVYNEQFF.

This clone was observed a handful of times. This rearrangement joins TRBV29-1 to TRBJ2-7; D might be TRBD2 (6 bases). CDR1 is SQVTM, CDR2 ANQGSEA, per germline. The CDR3 length is 13 residues. V lost 6 bases and J 7 bases, leaving 19 bases between the germline ends. CDR3 DNA: TGCAGCGTCCTCGGGACTCCCACAGTAGAGCAGTACTTC. Its protein product is CSVLGTPTVEQYF.

The sample holds a few counts of this clone. The CDR3 DNA is TGTGCCAGCAGCGTAGGAGGGTCTCACGGGAATGAGCAGTTCTTC. Translating gives CASSVGGSHGNEQFF. V usage is TRBV9 and J usage is TRBJ2-1; D possibly corresponds to TRBD2 (5 bases). Between the trimmed V and J ends, which lost 0 bases and 7 bases, there was a span of 14 bases. The CDR3 has 15 residues. CDR1 is SGDLS and CDR2 is YYNGEE in the germline V gene.

This clone showed up just a few times. One end of the junction varies from germline; a read error may be responsible. The genes are TRBV30 and TRBJ2-4; 11 bases map to TRBD1. There are 11 residues in the CDR3. Germline values: CDR1 GTSNPN, CDR2 SVGIG (reference sequence). The CDR3 DNA sequence: TGTGCCTGGAGTGCCCCGGGGACAGGGGGGTTC. This gives the protein CAWSAPGTGGF.

Only a few counts were recorded for this clone. The genes are TRBV7-9 and TRBJ2-3, with TRBD2 as a possible D gene (6 bases). The CDR3 sequence is 15 residues long. V lost 5 bases, J lost 1 base, and 13 bases lay in between. CDR1 and CDR2 from the germline V gene are SEHNR and FQNEAQ (reference sequence). Here the CDR3 reads CASSGDGTRTDTQYF. CDR3 nucleotide sequence: TGTGCCAGCAGCGGGGACGGGACTCGCACAGATACGCAGTATTTT.

The chain joins TRBV6-1 to TRBJ1-1, with D uncertain. This CDR3 spans 15 amino acids. Germline V gene sequence: CDR1 MNHNS, CDR2 SASEGT. V shed 2 bases and J shed 0 bases, with 10 bases lying between them. The DNA for the CDR3 is TGTGCCAGCAGTGAAAGAGCTGGCATGAACACTGAAGCTTTCTTT. This encodes CASSERAGMNTEAFF.

The gene calls are TRBV30 and TRBJ2-7, with TRBD1 matching over 7 bases. J gave up 9 bases and V 5 bases, and 13 bases lay outside the gene matches. Germline V lookup: CDR1 GTSNPN, CDR2 SVGIG (reference sequence). The CDR3 totals 13 residues. CDR3 sequence: CAWLNRGYTRQYF. In DNA form, the CDR3 reads TGTGCCTGGCTTAACAGGGGATATACGAGGCAGTACTTC.

This clone was detected once. V is TRBV6-4 and J is TRBJ2-5; D gene ambiguous. Germline V gene data show CDR1 as MRHNA and CDR2 as SNTAGT. Trimming cost V 0 bases and J 4 bases, with 3 bases left between them. CDR3 length: 12 residues. This CDR3 is CASSDSAETQYF. Here the CDR3 DNA reads TGTGCCAGCAGTGACTCAGCAGAGACCCAGTACTTC.

This clone came up a few times. The chain uses TRBV29-1 and TRBJ1-1; D not resolved. The germline V gene encodes CDR1 SQVTM and CDR2 ANQGSEA. This CDR3 is built from 14 residues. Trimming took off 6 bases at V and 4 bases at J, with 18 bases between the two ends. The CDR3 is CSVNTKDSGTEAFF. Here the CDR3 DNA reads TGCAGCGTAAATACTAAGGATTCGGGCACTGAAGCTTTCTTT.

A few counts support this clone. The CDR3 bases are TGTGCCAGCAGGAGAGATTCGAAGATTCAGTACTTC. Its translation is CASRRDSKIQYF. The chain recombines TRBV7-2 with TRBJ2-4; D not resolved. This CDR3 is 12 amino acids long. V was clipped by 6 bases and J by 10 bases, with 13 bases between them. CDR1 and CDR2 (germline): SGHTA, FQGNSA.

This clone was observed a few times. V usage is TRBV27 and J usage is TRBJ2-3; D gene ambiguous. This CDR3 comprises 14 residues. Germline V gives CDR1 MNHEY, CDR2 SMNVEV (reference sequence). V was trimmed by 7 bases and J by 2 bases, leaving 13 bases between them. This CDR3 is CASTPRPNTDTQYF. The CDR3 DNA sequence: TGTGCCAGCACCCCGCGGCCTAACACAGATACGCAGTATTTT.

The V call is TRBV9, the J call TRBJ2-5, with D tentatively TRBD2 (6 bases). The CDR3 extends over 16 amino acids. V lost 0 bases, J lost 0 bases, and 12 bases lay in between. Germline V gene sequence: CDR1 SGDLS, CDR2 YYNGEE. CDR3 coding DNA: TGTGCCAGCAGCGTAGGGTTAGCGGAAAACCAAGAGACCCAGTACTTC. Translated, it gives CASSVGLAENQETQYF.

On this clone: Other DNA sequences in the sample encode the same CDR3. This chain links TRBV4-3 with TRBJ2-6; 7 bases match TRBD2. This CDR3 region has 16 residues. The ends lost 5 bases at V and 4 bases at J; junction bases unmatched: 8. Germline V gives CDR1 LGHNA, CDR2 YSLEER. The CDR3 region is CASSTGLGPGANVLTF. CDR3 nucleotides: TGCGCCAGCAGCACTGGACTAGGTCCCGGGGCCAACGTCCTGACTTTC.

The chain links TRBV29-1 to TRBJ2-7; 7 positions match TRBD2. V shed 8 bases and J 0 bases; nucleotides not matched to a gene: 13. The CDR3 runs to 15 residues. The V gene's germline CDR1 is SQVTM and CDR2 ANQGSEA. CDR3 amino acids: CSCQESGESSYEQYF. In nucleotides, the CDR3 is TGCAGCTGTCAGGAAAGCGGGGAGAGCTCCTACGAGCAGTACTTC.

This clone occurred a few times. The chain combines TRBV7-2 with TRBJ2-3, with D uncertain. Trimming removed 8 bases at V and 2 bases at J, with 5 bases between. CDR1 SGHTA and CDR2 FQGNSA come from the germline V gene. The CDR3 runs 11 residues. CDR3 nucleotide sequence: TGTGCCAGCCGCCTCACAGATACGCAGTATTTT. Protein: CASRLTDTQYF.

In its sample, this clone was seen a few times. The rearrangement joins TRBV7-2 to TRBJ2-1; tentatively, D is TRBD1 (5 bases). CDR1 is SGHTA and CDR2 is FQGNSA in the germline V gene. The CDR3 extends over 13 amino acids. Trimming cost V 2 bases and J 15 bases, with 17 bases left between them. This CDR3 is CASSLPDSPRRFF. The DNA for the CDR3 is TGTGCCAGCAGCTTACCAGACAGCCCGAGGCGGTTCTTC.

This clone came up a few times. The chain is built from TRBV14 and TRBJ1-5; D possibly corresponds to TRBD1 (6 bases). V gave up 3 bases and J gave up 4 bases, with 7 bases separating them. The V gene's germline CDR1 is SGHDN and CDR2 FVKESK. CDR3 length equals 13 residues. The CDR3 DNA sequence: TGTGCCAGCAGCCAGGGGGCAAATCAGCCCCAGCATTTT. This gives the protein CASSQGANQPQHF.

Here the CDR3 reads CAWGGEETQYF. CDR3 nucleotides: TGTGCCTGGGGCGGAGAAGAGACCCAGTACTTC. The chain is built from TRBV30 and TRBJ2-5, with D hard to call. Trimming removed 5 bases at V and 3 bases at J, with 7 bases between. CDR1 and CDR2 from the germline V gene are GTSNPN and SVGIG (reference sequence). The CDR3 loop spans 11 amino acids. The full variable domain, rest sourced from reference TRBV30 and TRBJ2-5, is SQTIHQWPATLVQPVGSPLSLECTVEGTSNPNLYWYRQAAGRGLQLLFYSVGIGQISSEVPQNLSASRPQDRQFILSSKKLLLSDSGFYLCAWGGEETQYFGPGTRLLVL.

This rearrangement joins TRBV5-1 to TRBJ1-1; D unresolved. Looked up from germline, CDR1 is SGHRS and CDR2 is YFSETQ. The CDR3 length is 14 residues. V was clipped by 3 bases and J by 1 base, with 10 bases between them. CDR3 loop: CASSSGSGNTEAFF. The CDR3 DNA is TGCGCCAGCAGCTCTGGTAGTGGGAACACTGAAGCTTTCTTT.

With respect to this clone: Other DNA sequences within the sample encode an identical CDR3. The V and J genes are TRBV7-2 and TRBJ2-2; D possibly corresponds to TRBD2 (5 bases). Germline CDR1 and CDR2: SGHTA and FQGNSA. The CDR3 has 13 amino acids. V gave up 4 bases and J gave up 3 bases, with 6 bases separating them. The CDR3, as DNA: TGTGCCAGCAGCTCGGGGTACACCGGGGAGCTGTTTTTT. Protein sequence: CASSSGYTGELFF.

The chain combines TRBV5-1 with TRBJ2-2; TRBD1 matches at 10 bases. V gave up 5 bases and J gave up 5 bases; unmatched junction bases: 3. The CDR3 length is 14 residues. Germline CDR1 SGHRS, CDR2 YFSETQ. Here the CDR3 DNA reads TGCGCCAGCAGTCGGGACAGGGGAACCGGGGAGCTGTTTTTT. Translating gives CASSRDRGTGELFF.

The rearrangement links TRBV29-1 to TRBJ2-2; 7 bases map to TRBD2. CDR1 and CDR2 (germline): SQVTM, ANQGSEA. V lost 7 bases, J lost 0 bases, and 5 bases stayed unmatched. The CDR3 length is 14 residues. In DNA, the CDR3 is TGCAGCGGGAAGCGGGGCGCGAACACCGGGGAGCTGTTTTTT. Its translation is CSGKRGANTGELFF.